This T cell receptor beta chain was obtained from a study of blood T cell repertoires in COVID-19. The germline gives CDR1 MNHEY, CDR2 SMNVEV (reference sequence). J gave up 8 bases and V 5 bases, and 11 bases lay outside the gene matches. The CDR3 has 15 residues. In the authors' workflow: From reference gene primer amplification, estimates of nucleated cell counts were derived. Some clones are missing from TCRdb's copy, which holds only in-frame ones; the method was immunoSEQ multiplex PCR. That table is the source of V, J and clone size, and D and trimming were worked out from the DNA. Counted here are approximately 54,000 clones, roughly 79% occurring once; the ten biggest clones make up approximately 5.4%.

The source of this sequence is a woman aged 55-70 years with acute or convalescent COVID-19. The sample taken for sequencing was peripheral blood. This chain links TRBV27 with TRBJ1-4; 7 bases fit TRBD1. CDR3 sequence reads: CASSLRGLWTEKLFF. The CDR3 nucleotides are TGTGCCAGCAGTCTCAGGGGGTTATGGACGGAAAAACTGTTTTTT.